This section outlines one T cell receptor (beta chain) sequence together with its context. The antigen remains undetermined. Collection occurred without any documented infections or immune events in donors. This entry comes from a study of identifying expanded T cells in peripheral blood. The assay was immunoSEQ multiplex PCR, and TCRdb's table has in-frame clones only and misses some. The sample has approximately 97,000 clones; more than 70% are singletons. Study-wide points: Technical replicates showed around 1.3 changed clones; roughly two weeks around 15; four weeks 19.

V dropped 4 bases and J dropped 4 bases, with 8 bases sitting between them. The CDR3 loop spans 13 amino acids. Germline V gene data show CDR1 as SGHVS and CDR2 as FNYEAQ. The sequence derives from a person aged 18-70 years in good health. Sequencing used blood. This chain links TRBV7-6 with TRBJ2-1; D gene ambiguous. CDR3 sequence reads: CASSSNKYNEQFF. The CDR3 nucleotides are TGTGCCAGCAGCTCCAATAAATACAATGAGCAGTTCTTC.